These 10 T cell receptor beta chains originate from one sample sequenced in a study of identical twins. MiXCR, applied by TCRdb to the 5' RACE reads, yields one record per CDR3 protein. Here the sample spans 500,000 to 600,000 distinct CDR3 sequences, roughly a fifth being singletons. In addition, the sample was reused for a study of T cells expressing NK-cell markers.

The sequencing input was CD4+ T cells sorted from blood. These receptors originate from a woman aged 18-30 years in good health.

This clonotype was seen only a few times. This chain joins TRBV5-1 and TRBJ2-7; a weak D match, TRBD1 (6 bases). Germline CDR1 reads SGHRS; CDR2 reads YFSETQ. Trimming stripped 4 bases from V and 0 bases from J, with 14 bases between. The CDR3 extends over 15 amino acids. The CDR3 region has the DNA TGCGCCAGCAGCCTGGCTGGGGACATCTCCTACGAGCAGTACTTC. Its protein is CASSLAGDISYEQYF.

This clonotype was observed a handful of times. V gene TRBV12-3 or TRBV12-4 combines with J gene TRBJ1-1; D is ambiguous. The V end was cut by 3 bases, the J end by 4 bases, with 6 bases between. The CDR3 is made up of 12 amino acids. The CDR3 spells CASSFLSTEAFF. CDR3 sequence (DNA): TGTGCCAGCAGTTTCTTATCCACTGAAGCTTTCTTT.

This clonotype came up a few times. The CDR3 loop reads CSSQPGQGIYEQYF. DNA for the CDR3: TGCAGTTCACAACCGGGACAGGGCATCTACGAGCAGTACTTC. The rearrangement uses TRBV20-1 and TRBJ2-7, with 9 bases fitting TRBD1. V dropped 8 bases and J dropped 3; count of bases not matched to a gene: 11. Looked up from germline, CDR1 is DFQATT and CDR2 is SNEGSKA (reference sequence). This CDR3 spans 14 amino acids.

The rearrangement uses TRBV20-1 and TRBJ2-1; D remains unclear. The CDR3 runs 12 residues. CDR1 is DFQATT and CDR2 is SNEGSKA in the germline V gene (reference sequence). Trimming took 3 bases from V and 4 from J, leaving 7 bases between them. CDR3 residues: CSASVGYNEQFF. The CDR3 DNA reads TGCAGTGCTAGTGTGGGGTACAATGAGCAGTTCTTC.

The DNA of the CDR3 is TGTGCCAGCAGCCGACTAGGGAGGGATACGCAGTATTTT. It yields the protein CASSRLGRDTQYF. The chain carries TRBV3-1 and TRBJ2-3; possibly TRBD2 for D (6 bases). V lost 4 bases and J lost 6, with 11 bases in between. The CDR3 runs 13 residues. From germline, CDR1 is LGHDT and CDR2 YNNKEL (reference sequence).

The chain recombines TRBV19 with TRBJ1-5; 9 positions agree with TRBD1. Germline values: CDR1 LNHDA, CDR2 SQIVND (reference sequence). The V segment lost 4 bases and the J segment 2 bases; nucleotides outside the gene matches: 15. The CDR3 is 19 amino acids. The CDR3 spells CASSNYRDRVIDGNQPQHF. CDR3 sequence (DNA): TGTGCCAGTAGTAATTACAGGGACAGGGTCATTGATGGCAATCAGCCCCAGCATTTT.

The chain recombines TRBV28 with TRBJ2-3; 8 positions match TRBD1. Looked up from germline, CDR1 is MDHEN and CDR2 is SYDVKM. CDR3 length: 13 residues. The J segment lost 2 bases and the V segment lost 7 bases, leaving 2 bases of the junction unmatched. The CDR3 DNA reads TGTGCCAGCAAGACAGGGGACACAGATACGCAGTATTTT. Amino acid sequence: CASKTGDTDTQYF.

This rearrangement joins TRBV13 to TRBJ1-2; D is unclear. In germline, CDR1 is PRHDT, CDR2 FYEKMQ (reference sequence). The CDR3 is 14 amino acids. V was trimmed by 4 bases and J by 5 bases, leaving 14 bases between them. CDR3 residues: CASSWKGSDYGYTF. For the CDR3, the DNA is TGTGCCAGCAGCTGGAAGGGCTCGGATTATGGCTACACCTTC.

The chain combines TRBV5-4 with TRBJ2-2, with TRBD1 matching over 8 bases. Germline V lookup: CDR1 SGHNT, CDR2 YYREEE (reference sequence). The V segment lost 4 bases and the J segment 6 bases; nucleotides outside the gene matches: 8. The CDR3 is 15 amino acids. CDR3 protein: CASSHRDRTAGELFF. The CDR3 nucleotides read TGTGCCAGCAGCCACCGGGACAGGACCGCCGGGGAGCTGTTTTTT. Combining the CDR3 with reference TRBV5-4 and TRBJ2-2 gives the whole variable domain ETGVTQSPTHLIKTRGQQVTLRCSSQSGHNTVSWYQQALGQGPQFIFQYYREEENGRGNFPPRFSGLQFPNYSSELNVNALELDDSALYLCASSHRDRTAGELFFGEGSRLTVL.

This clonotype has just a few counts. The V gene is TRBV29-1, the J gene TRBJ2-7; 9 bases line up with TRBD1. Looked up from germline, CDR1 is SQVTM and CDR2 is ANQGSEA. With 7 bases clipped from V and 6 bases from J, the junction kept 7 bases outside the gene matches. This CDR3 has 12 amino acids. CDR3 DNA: TGCAGCGCAGCCGGGACAGGGACCGAGCAGTACTTC. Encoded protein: CSAAGTGTEQYF.